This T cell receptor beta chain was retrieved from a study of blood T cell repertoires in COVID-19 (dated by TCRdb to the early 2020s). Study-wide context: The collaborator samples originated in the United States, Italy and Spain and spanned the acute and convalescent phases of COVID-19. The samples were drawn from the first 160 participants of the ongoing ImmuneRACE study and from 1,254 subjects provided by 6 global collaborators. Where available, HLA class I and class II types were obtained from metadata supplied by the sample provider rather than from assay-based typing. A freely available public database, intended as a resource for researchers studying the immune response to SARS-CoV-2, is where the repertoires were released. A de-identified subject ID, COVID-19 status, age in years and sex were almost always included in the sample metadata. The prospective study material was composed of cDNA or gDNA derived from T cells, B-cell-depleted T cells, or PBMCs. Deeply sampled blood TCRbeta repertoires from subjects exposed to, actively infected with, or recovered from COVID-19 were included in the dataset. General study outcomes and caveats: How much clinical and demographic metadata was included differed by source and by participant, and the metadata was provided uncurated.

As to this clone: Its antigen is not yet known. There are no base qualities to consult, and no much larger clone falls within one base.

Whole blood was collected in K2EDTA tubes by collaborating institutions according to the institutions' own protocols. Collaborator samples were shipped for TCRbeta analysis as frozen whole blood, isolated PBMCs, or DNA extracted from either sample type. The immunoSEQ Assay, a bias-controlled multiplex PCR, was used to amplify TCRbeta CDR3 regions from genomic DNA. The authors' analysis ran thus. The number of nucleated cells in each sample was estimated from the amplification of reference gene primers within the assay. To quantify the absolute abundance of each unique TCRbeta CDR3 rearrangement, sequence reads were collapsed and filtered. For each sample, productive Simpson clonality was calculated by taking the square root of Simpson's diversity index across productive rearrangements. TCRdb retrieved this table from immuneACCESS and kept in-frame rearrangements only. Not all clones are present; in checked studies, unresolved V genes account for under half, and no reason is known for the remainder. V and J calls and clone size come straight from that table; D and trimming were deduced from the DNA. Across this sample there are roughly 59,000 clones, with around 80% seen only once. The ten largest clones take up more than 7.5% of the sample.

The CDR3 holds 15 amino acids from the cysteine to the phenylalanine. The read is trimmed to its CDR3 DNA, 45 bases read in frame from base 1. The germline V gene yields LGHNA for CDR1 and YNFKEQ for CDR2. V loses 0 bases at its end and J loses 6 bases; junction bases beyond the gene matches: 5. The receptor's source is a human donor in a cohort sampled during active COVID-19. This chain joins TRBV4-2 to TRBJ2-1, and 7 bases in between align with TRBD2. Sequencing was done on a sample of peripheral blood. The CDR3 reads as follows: CASSQDLLALNEQFF. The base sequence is TGTGCCAGCAGCCAAGATCTACTAGCGCTCAATGAGCAGTTCTTC.